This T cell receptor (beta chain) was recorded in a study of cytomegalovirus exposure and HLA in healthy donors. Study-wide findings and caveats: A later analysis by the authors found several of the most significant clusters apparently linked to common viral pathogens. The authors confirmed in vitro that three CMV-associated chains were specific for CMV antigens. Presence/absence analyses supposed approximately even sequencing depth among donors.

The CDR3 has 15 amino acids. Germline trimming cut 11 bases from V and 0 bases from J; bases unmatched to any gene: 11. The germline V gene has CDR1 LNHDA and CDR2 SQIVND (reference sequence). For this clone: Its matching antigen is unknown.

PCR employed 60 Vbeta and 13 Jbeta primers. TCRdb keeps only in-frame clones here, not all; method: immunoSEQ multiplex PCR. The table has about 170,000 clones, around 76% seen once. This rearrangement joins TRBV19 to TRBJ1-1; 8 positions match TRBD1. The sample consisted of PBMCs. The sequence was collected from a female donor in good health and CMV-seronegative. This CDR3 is CAPERDRCMNTEAFF. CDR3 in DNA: TGTGCCCCCGAACGGGACAGGTGCATGAACACTGAAGCTTTCTTT.